This is a list of T cell receptor beta chains from one sample in a study of neurological immune-mediated disorders. TCRdb used MiXCR to reprocess the 5' RACE reads, holding one entry per CDR3 protein. The sample shows tens of thousands of distinct CDR3 sequences, 13% to 15% of them seen only once. The sequenced sample was PBMCs. These receptors all come from a woman between 50 and 59 years old with HTLV-1-associated myelopathy (HAM/TSP). Each CDR3 is given with its conserved first and last residue. A D gene is named only where the DNA matches it firmly. Clone size is not always given. Where it is, it says once, few, many or a class for expanded clones.

D gene	V gene	J gene	clone size	CDR3 protein	CDR3 DNA
.	TRBV3-1	TRBJ2-7	many	CASSQEAGGQWEQYF	TGTGCCAGCAGCCAAGAAGCCGGGGGGCAATGGGAGCAGTACTTC
.	TRBV11-2	TRBJ1-4	many	CASSPGTSGGKLFF	TGTGCCAGCAGCCCCGGGACTTCGGGGGGGAAACTGTTTTTT
TRBD1	TRBV5-1	TRBJ2-5	many	CASSLQGAREETQYF	TGCGCCAGCAGCCTCCAGGGGGCGCGGGAAGAGACCCAGTACTTC
TRBD2	TRBV10-2	TRBJ2-7	many	CASSDTSGSYEQYF	TGCGCCAGCAGTGATACTAGCGGGAGTTACGAGCAGTACTTC
TRBD1	TRBV14	TRBJ2-3	medium-sized	CASSQDLGTVLRGADTQYF	TGTGCCAGCAGCCAAGATCTTGGGACAGTACTAAGAGGGGCAGATACGCAGTATTTT
.	TRBV9	TRBJ2-5	many	CASSPYDSPETQYF	TGTGCCAGCAGCCCGTACGACAGTCCAGAGACCCAGTACTTC
.	TRBV3-1	TRBJ1-6	many	CASSQFSDNSPLHF	TGTGCCAGCAGCCAGTTCAGCGATAATTCACCCCTCCACTTT
TRBD1	TRBV9	TRBJ2-3	many	CASRGTGGGDTQYF	TGTGCCAGCAGGGGGACAGGGGGCGGAGATACGCAGTATTTT
.	TRBV20-1	TRBJ2-5	many	CSATGAGQETQYF	TGCAGTGCTACGGGGGCCGGTCAAGAGACCCAGTACTTC
.	TRBV12-3/TRBV12-4	TRBJ1-4	many	CASSFGGSLNEKLFF	TGTGCCAGCAGTTTCGGAGGCAGCCTTAATGAAAAACTGTTTTTT
TRBD1	TRBV5-6	TRBJ1-5	many	CASSRDRGSGQPQHF	TGTGCCAGCAGTCGGGACAGGGGGTCGGGTCAGCCCCAGCATTTT
.	TRBV20-1	TRBJ2-7	many	CSAREPDYEQYF	TGCAGTGCTAGAGAACCCGATTACGAGCAGTACTTC
.	TRBV20-1	TRBJ1-1	few	CSARAPRQISVEAFF	TGCAGTGCTAGGGCCCCTAGACAGATCTCGGTTGAAGCTTTCTTT
TRBD1	TRBV24-1	TRBJ1-2	many	CATSGRDSDRGYTF	TGTGCCACCAGTGGCCGGGACAGCGATAGAGGCTACACCTTC
.	TRBV12-3/TRBV12-4	TRBJ2-1	many	CASSLAGLSGEQFF	TGTGCCAGCAGTTTGGCGGGACTCTCGGGTGAGCAGTTCTTC
.	TRBV5-5	TRBJ1-5	many	CASSFATQDQPQHF	TGTGCCAGCAGCTTCGCGACACAGGATCAGCCCCAGCATTTT
.	TRBV29-1	TRBJ2-3	many	CSVARPPDTQYF	TGCAGCGTTGCTCGGCCCCCAGATACGCAGTATTTT
TRBD1	TRBV20-1	TRBJ1-4	many	CSASRPGTVNEKLFF	TGCAGTGCTAGTCGCCCCGGGACAGTGAATGAAAAACTGTTTTTT
.	TRBV10-2	TRBJ1-1	many	CASSDGRYVTEAFF	TGCGCCAGCAGTGACGGGAGGTACGTGACTGAAGCTTTCTTT
.	TRBV6-5	TRBJ1-1	many	CASSKGVGTEAFF	TGTGCCAGCAGTAAGGGGGTTGGGACTGAAGCTTTCTTT
.	TRBV12-3/TRBV12-4	TRBJ1-6	many	CASSLSPGSPLHF	TGTGCCAGCAGCTTATCACCAGGTTCACCCCTCCACTTT
.	TRBV6-2/TRBV6-3	TRBJ1-1	many	CASSYDLEAFF	TGTGCCAGCAGTTATGACTTAGAAGCTTTCTTT
.	TRBV7-9	TRBJ2-1	many	CASKIDYSSYNEQFF	TGTGCCAGCAAAATCGACTACAGCTCCTACAATGAGCAGTTCTTC
.	TRBV12-3/TRBV12-4	TRBJ1-1	many	CASSPRWNTEAFF	TGTGCCAGCAGTCCACGGTGGAACACTGAAGCTTTCTTT
TRBD1	TRBV6-5	TRBJ1-1	many	CASSPQGGTEAFF	TGTGCCAGCAGCCCCCAGGGGGGCACTGAAGCTTTCTTT
.	TRBV12-3/TRBV12-4	TRBJ1-2	many	CASSPTRGGYTF	TGTGCCAGCAGTCCGACGAGGGGTGGCTACACCTTC
.	TRBV7-8	TRBJ2-6	many	CASSLGPGSGANVLTF	TGTGCCAGCAGCTTAGGGCCGGGGTCTGGGGCCAACGTCCTGACTTTC
.	TRBV5-1	TRBJ2-3	.	CASSLIPGKGTDTQYF	TGCGCCAGCAGCTTGATCCCAGGGAAGGGCACAGATACGCAGTATTTT
.	TRBV2	TRBJ2-1	.	CASNNGGSYNEQFF	TGTGCCAGCAACAACGGAGGCTCCTACAATGAGCAGTTCTTC
.	TRBV19	TRBJ1-5	many	CASMRRPDQPQHF	TGTGCCAGTATGAGGAGACCGGATCAGCCCCAGCATTTT
TRBD1	TRBV9	TRBJ1-3	many	CASSPRQGVSGNTIYF	TGTGCCAGCAGCCCTAGACAGGGAGTCTCTGGAAACACCATATATTTT
.	TRBV12-3/TRBV12-4	TRBJ1-2	many	CASSFSGLDGYTF	TGTGCCAGCAGTTTTTCAGGTCTCGATGGCTACACCTTC